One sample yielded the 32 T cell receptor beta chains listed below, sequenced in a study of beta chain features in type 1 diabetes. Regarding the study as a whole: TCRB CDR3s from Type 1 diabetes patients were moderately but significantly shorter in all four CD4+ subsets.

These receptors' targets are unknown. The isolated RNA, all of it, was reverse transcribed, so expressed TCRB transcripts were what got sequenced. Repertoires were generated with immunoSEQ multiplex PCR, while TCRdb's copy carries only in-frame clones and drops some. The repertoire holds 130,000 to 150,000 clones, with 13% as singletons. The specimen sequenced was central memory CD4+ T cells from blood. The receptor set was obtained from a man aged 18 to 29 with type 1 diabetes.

The CDR3 region is CASSLIETVNTQYF. The CDR3 DNA follows: TGTGCCAGCAGCTTAATTGAAACGGTGAATACGCAGTATTTT. The rearrangement joins TRBV5-5 to TRBJ2-3; D is uncertain. Germline CDR1 reads SGHKS; CDR2 reads YYEKEE (reference sequence). This CDR3 contains 14 residues. Trimming took off 2 bases at V and 7 bases at J, with 14 bases between the two ends. Supplemented by reference TRBV5-5 and TRBJ2-3, the full variable domain reads DAGVTQSPTHLIKTRGQQVTLRCSPISGHKSVSWYQQVLGQGPQFIFQYYEKEERGRGNFPDRFSARQFPNYSSELNVNALLLGDSALYLCASSLIETVNTQYFGPGTRLTVL.

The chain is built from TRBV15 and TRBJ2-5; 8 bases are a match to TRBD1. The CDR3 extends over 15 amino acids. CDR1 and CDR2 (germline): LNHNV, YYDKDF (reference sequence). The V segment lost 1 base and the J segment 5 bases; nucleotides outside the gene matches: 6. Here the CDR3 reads CATSRGPGGVETQYF. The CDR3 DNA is TGTGCCACCAGCAGAGGCCCAGGGGGCGTCGAGACCCAGTACTTC.

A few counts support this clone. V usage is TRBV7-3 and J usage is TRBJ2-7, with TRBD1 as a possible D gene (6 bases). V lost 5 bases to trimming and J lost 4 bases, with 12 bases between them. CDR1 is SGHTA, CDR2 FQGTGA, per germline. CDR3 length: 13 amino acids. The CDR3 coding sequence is TGTGCCAGCAGCCCCTCCCAGGGGTACGAGCAGTACTTC. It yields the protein CASSPSQGYEQYF.

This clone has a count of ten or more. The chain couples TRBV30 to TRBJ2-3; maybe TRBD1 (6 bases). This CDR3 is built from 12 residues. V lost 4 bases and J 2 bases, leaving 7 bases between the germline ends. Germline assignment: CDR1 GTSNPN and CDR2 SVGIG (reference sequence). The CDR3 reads CAWTGDTDTQYF. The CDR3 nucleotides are TGTGCCTGGACAGGGGACACAGATACGCAGTATTTT.

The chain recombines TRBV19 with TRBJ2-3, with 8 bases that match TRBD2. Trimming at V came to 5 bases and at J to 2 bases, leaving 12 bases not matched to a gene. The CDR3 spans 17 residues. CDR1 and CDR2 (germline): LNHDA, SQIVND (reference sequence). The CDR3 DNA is TGTGCCAGTAGTTCGCCGGGTAGCGGGGTCGACACAGATACGCAGTATTTT. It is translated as CASSSPGSGVDTDTQYF.

CDR3 sequence reads: CSASPGQGMGYGYTF. The CDR3 DNA reads as TGCAGCGCTTCACCGGGACAGGGAATGGGGTATGGCTACACCTTC. This rearrangement joins TRBV29-1 to TRBJ1-2, with TRBD1 identical over 9 bases. CDR3 length: 15 residues. Germline-derived CDR1 and CDR2 are SQVTM and ANQGSEA. With 7 bases clipped from V and 5 bases from J, the junction kept 14 bases outside the gene matches.

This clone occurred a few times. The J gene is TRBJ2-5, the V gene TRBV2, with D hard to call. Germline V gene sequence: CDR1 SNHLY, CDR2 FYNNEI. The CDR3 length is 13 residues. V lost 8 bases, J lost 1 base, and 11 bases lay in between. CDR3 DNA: TGTGCCAGCCAAATGAGCCGCCAAGAGACCCAGTACTTC. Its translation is CASQMSRQETQYF.

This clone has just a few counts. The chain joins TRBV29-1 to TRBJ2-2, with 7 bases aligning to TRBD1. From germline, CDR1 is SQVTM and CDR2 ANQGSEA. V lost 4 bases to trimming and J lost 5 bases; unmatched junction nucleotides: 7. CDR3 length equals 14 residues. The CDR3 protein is CSVAYQGVTGELFF. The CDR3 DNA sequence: TGCAGCGTTGCGTACCAGGGGGTAACCGGGGAGCTGTTTTTT.

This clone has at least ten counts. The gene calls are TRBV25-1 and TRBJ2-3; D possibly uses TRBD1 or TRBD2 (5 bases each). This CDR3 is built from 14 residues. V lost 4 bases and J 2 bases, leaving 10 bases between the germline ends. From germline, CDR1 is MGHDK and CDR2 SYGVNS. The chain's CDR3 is CASSVGGYTDTQYF. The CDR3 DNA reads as TGTGCCAGCAGTGTTGGGGGTTACACAGATACGCAGTATTTT.

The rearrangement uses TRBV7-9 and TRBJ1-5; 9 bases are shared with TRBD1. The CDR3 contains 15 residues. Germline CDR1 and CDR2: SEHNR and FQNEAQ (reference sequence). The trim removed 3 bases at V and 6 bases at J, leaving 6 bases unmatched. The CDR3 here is CASSLGQGGFQPQHF. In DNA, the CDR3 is TGTGCCAGCAGCTTGGGACAGGGCGGTTTTCAGCCCCAGCATTTT.

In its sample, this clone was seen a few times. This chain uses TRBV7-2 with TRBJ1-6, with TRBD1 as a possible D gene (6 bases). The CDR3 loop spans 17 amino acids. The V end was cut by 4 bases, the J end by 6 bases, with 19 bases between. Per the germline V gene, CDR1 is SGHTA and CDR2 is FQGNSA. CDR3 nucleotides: TGTGCCAGCAGCTCCCCACAGGGCAGGAGCCTTAATTCACCCCTCCACTTT. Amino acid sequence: CASSSPQGRSLNSPLHF.

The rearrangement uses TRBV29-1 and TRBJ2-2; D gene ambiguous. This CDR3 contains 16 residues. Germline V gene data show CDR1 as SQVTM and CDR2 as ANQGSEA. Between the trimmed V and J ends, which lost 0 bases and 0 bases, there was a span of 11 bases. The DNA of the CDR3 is TGCAGCGTTGAAGAAAGAGGACGGACGAACACCGGGGAGCTGTTTTTT. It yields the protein CSVEERGRTNTGELFF.

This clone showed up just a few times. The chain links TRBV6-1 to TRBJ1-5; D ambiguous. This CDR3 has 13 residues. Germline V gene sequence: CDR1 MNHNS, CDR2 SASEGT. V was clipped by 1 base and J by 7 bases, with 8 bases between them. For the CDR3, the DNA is TGTGCCAGCAGTGAAGAGGGAGGACAGCCCCAGCATTTT. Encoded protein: CASSEEGGQPQHF.

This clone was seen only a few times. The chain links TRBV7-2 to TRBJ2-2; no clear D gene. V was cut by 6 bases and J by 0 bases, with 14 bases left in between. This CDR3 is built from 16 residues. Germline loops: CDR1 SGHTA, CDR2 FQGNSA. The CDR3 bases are TGTGCCAGCAGTCTGAACTCCGGCGCGAACACCGGGGAGCTGTTTTTT. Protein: CASSLNSGANTGELFF.

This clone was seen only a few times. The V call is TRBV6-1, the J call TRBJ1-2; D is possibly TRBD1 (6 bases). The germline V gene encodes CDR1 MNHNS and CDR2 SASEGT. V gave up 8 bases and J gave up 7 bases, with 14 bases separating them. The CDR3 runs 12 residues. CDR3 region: CASWNFRGGYTF. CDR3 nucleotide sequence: TGTGCCAGCTGGAACTTCAGGGGTGGCTACACCTTC.

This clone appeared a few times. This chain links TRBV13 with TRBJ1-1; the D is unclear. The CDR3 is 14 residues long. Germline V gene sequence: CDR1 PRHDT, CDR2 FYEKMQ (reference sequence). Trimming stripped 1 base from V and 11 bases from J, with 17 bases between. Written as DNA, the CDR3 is TGTGCCAGCAGCTTAGTTGCCGAACCAGGTCATGCTTTCTTT. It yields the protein CASSLVAEPGHAFF.

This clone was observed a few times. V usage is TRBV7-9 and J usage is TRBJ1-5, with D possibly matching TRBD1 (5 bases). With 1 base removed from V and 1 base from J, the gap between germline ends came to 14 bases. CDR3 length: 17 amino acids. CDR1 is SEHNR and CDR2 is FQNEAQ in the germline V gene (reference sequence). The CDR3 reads CASSLVMQEGSNQPQHF. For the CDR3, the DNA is TGTGCCAGCAGCTTAGTAATGCAGGAGGGGAGCAATCAGCCCCAGCATTTT.

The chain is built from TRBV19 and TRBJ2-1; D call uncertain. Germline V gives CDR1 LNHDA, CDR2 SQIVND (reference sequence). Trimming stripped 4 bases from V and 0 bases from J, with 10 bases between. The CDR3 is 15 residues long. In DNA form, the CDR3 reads TGTGCCAGTAGTAAACAGTTGAGCTCCTACAATGAGCAGTTCTTC. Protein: CASSKQLSSYNEQFF.

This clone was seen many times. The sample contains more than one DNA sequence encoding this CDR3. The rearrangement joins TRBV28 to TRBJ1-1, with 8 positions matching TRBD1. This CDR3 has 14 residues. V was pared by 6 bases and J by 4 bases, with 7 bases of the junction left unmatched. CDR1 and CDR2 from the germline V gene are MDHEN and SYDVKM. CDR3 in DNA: TGTGCCAGCAGCATCGGACAGGGCCGCACTGAAGCTTTCTTT. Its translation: CASSIGQGRTEAFF.

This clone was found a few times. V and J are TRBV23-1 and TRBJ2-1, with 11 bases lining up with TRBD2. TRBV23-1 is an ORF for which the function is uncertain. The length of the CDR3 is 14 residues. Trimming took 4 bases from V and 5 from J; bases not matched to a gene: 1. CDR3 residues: CASSLGLADNEQFF. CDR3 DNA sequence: TGCGCCAGCAGTCTGGGACTAGCGGACAATGAGCAGTTCTTC.

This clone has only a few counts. This CDR3 is CSVVGVKNTEAFF. The CDR3, as DNA: TGCAGCGTTGTCGGGGTGAAGAACACTGAAGCTTTCTTT. This chain uses TRBV29-1 with TRBJ1-1; D is unresolved. This CDR3 is 13 amino acids long. Germline values: CDR1 SQVTM, CDR2 ANQGSEA. V shed 4 bases and J shed 1 base, with 10 bases lying between them.

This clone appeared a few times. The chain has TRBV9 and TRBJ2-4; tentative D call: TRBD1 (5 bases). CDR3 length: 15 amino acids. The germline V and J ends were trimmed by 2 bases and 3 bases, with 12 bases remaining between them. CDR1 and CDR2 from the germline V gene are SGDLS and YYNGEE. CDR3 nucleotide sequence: TGTGCCAGCAGCGTCAGTCAGGGCGGCAAAAACATTCAGTACTTC. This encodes CASSVSQGGKNIQYF.

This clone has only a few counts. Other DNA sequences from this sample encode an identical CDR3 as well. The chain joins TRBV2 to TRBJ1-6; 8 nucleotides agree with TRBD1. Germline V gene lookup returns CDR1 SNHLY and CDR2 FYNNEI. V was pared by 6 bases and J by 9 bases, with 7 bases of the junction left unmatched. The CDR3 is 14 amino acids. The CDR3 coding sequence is TGTGCCAGCAGCCGAGACAGGGGTAGTTCACCCCTCCACTTT. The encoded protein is CASSRDRGSSPLHF.

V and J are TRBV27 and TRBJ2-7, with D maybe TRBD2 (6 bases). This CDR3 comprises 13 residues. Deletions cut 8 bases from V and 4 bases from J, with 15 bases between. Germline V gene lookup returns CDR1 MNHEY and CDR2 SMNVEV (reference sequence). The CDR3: CASALFGGYEQYF. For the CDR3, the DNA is TGTGCCAGCGCCCTATTCGGGGGTTACGAGCAGTACTTC.

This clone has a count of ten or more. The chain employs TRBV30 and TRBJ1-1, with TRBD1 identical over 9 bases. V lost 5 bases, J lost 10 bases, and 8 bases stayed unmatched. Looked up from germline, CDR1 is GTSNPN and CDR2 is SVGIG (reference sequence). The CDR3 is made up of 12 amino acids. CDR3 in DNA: TGTGCCTGGGACCCTACAGGGGGCCGAGCTTTCTTT. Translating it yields CAWDPTGGRAFF.

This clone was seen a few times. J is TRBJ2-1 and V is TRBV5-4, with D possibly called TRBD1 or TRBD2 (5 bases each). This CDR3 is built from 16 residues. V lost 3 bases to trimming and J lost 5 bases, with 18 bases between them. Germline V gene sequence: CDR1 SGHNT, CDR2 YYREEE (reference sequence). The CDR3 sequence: CASSSGPPRINNEQFF. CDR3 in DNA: TGTGCCAGCAGCTCGGGACCGCCGAGGATCAACAATGAGCAGTTCTTC.

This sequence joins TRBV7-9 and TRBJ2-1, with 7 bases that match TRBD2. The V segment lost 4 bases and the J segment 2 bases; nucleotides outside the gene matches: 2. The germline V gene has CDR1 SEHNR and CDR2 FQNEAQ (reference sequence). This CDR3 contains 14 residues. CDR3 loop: CASSSGGPYNEQFF. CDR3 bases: TGTGCCAGCAGCTCGGGGGGACCCTACAATGAGCAGTTCTTC.

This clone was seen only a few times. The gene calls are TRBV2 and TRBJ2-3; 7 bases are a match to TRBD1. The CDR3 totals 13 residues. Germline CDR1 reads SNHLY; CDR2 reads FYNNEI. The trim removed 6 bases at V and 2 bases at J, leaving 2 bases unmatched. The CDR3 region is CASRTGSTDTQYF. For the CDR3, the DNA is TGTGCCAGCAGGACAGGGTCCACAGATACGCAGTATTTT.

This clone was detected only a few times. Here the CDR3 DNA reads TGTGCCAGCAGCGTAGGGCAGGATAATTCACCCCTCCACTTT. Protein: CASSVGQDNSPLHF. The chain employs TRBV9 and TRBJ1-6; D call uncertain. CDR3 size: 14 residues. V lost 0 bases to trimming and J lost 5 bases, with 6 bases between them. Germline CDR1 SGDLS, CDR2 YYNGEE. The variable domain in full, completed from reference TRBV9 and TRBJ1-6, reads DSGVTQTPKHLITATGQRVTLRCSPRSGDLSVYWYQQSLDQGLQFLIQYYNGEERAKGNILERFSAQQFPDLHSELNLSSLELGDSALYFCASSVGQDNSPLHFGNGTRLTVT.

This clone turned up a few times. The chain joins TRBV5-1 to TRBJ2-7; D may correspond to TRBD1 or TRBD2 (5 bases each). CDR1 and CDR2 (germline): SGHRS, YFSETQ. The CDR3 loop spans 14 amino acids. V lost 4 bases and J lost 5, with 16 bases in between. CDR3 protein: CASSQGPDGDEQYF. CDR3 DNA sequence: TGCGCCAGCAGCCAGGGACCGGATGGGGACGAGCAGTACTTC.

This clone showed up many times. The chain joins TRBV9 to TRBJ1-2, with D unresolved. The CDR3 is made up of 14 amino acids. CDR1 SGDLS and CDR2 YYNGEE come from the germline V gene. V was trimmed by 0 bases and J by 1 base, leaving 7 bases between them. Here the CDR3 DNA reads TGTGCCAGCAGCGTAGCGGGGTTTAACTATGGCTACACCTTC. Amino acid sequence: CASSVAGFNYGYTF.

In nucleotides, the CDR3 is TGTGCCAGCAGCTTGGCAGGGTCAGGCTACAATGAGCAGTTCTTC. It encodes CASSLAGSGYNEQFF. The rearrangement uses TRBV5-4 and TRBJ2-1, with TRBD1 as a possible D gene (5 bases). The CDR3 has 15 residues. CDR1 and CDR2 from the germline V gene are SGHNT and YYREEE (reference sequence). With 0 bases removed from V and 3 bases from J, the gap between germline ends came to 10 bases. Combining the CDR3 with reference TRBV5-4 and TRBJ2-1 gives the whole variable domain ETGVTQSPTHLIKTRGQQVTLRCSSQSGHNTVSWYQQALGQGPQFIFQYYREEENGRGNFPPRFSGLQFPNYSSELNVNALELDDSALYLCASSLAGSGYNEQFFGPGTRLTVL.